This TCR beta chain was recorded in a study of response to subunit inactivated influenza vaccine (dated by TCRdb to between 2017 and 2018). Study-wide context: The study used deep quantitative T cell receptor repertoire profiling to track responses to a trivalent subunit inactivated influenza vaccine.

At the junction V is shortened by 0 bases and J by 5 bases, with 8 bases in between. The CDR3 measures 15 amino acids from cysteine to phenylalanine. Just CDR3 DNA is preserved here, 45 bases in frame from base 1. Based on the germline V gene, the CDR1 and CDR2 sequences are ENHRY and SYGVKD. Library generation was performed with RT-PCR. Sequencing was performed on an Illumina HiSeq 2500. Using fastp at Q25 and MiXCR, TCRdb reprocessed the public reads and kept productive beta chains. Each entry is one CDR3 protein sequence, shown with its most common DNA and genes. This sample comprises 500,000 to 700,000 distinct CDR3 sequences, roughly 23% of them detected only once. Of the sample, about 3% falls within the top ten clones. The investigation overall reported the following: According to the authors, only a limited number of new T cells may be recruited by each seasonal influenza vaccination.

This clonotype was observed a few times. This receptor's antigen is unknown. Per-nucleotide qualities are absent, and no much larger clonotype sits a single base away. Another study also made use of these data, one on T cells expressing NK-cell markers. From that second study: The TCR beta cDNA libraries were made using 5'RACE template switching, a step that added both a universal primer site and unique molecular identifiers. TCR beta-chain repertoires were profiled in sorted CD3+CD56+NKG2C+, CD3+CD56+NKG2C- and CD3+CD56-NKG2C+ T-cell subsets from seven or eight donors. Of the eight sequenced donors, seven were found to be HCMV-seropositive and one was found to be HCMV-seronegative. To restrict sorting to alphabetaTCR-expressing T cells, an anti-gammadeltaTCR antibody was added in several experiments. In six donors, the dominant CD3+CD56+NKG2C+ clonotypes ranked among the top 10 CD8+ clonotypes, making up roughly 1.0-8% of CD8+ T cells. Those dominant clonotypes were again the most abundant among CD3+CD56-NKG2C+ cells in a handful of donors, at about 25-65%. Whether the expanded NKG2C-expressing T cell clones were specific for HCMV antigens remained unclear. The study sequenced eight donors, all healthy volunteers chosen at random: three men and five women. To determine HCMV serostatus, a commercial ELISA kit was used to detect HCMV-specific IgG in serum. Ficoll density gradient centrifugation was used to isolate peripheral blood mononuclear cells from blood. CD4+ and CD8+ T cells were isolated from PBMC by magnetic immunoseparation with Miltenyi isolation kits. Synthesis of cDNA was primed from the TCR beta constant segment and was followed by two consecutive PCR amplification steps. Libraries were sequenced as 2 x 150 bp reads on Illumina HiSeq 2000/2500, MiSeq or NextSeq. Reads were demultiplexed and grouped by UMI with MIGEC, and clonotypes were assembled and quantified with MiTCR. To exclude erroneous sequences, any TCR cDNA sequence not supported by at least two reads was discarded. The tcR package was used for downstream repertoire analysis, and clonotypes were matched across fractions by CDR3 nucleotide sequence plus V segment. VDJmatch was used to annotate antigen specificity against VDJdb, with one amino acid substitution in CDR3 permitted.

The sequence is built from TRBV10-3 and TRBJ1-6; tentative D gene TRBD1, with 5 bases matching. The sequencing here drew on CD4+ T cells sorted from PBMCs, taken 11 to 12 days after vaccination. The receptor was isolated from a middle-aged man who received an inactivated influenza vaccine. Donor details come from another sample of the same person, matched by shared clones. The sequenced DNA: TGTGCCATCAGTGAGTCACAGGACCATAATTCACCCCTCCACTTT. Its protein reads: CAISESQDHNSPLHF.